This TCR beta chain was documented in a study of OX40 agonist ivuxolimab in advanced cancers. Some clones are missing from TCRdb's copy, which holds only in-frame ones; the method was immunoSEQ multiplex PCR. The sample comprises about 42,000 clones, 70% to 90% of which are singletons, and approximately 6% rests with the top ten. This TCR was recovered from an adult with an advanced solid tumor such as melanoma, head and neck, liver or kidney cancer. Sequencing was performed on CD4+ or CD8+ T cells sorted from blood, taken in a trial of the OX40 agonist ivuxolimab.

CDR3 DNA: TGTGCCAGCAGCCAAGGATCCGGGACAGTGACTGGAAACACCATATATTTT. It yields the protein CASSQGSGTVTGNTIYF. The J gene is TRBJ1-3, the V gene TRBV4-2, with 7 bases matching TRBD1. Germline CDR1 LGHNA, CDR2 YNFKEQ. V dropped 1 base and J dropped 2; count of bases not matched to a gene: 8. CDR3 length: 17 amino acids.